This T cell receptor beta chain was retrieved from a study of blood T cell repertoires in COVID-19 (dated by TCRdb to the early 2020s). At the level of the whole study: Samples from collaborators originated in the United States, Italy and Spain and spanned both the acute and convalescent phases of COVID-19. The repertoires were released in a freely available public database meant as a resource for research on the immune response to SARS-CoV-2. Deeply sampled blood TCRbeta repertoires from subjects exposed to, actively infected with, or recovered from COVID-19 were included in the dataset. Samples were obtained from the ongoing ImmuneRACE study (first 160 participants) and from over a thousand subjects provided by 6 global collaborators. A de-identified subject ID, COVID-19 status, age in years and sex were almost always included in the sample metadata. The prospective study material was composed of cDNA or gDNA derived from T cells, B-cell-depleted T cells, or PBMCs. Where available, HLA class I and class II types were obtained from metadata supplied by the sample provider rather than from assay-based typing. On the study overall, not on this receptor specifically: Clinical and demographic metadata were provided uncurated, with the amount varying by source and participant.

Participants in the prospective study were enrolled through a virtual design, were aged about 18 to 100 years, and lived in 24 United States geographic areas. In the prospective study, cohorts were assigned on the basis of participant-reported clinical history obtained from a screening survey and a study questionnaire. Recovered participants in ImmuneRACE Cohort 3 were defined by two consecutive negative NP/OP PCR tests, clearance by a healthcare professional, or resolution of symptoms. In the prospective study, mobile phlebotomists collected whole blood, serum and a nasopharyngeal or oropharyngeal swab from each participant. Prospective study participants could optionally give additional blood draws and questionnaires over a 2-month period. Before DNA extraction, blood samples from the prospective study were shipped at room temperature or frozen. TCRbeta CDR3 regions were amplified from genomic DNA using the immunoSEQ Assay, a bias-controlled multiplex PCR. In the original analysis: Nucleated cell counts per sample were estimated from amplification of reference gene primers within the assay. To quantify the absolute abundance of each unique TCRbeta CDR3 rearrangement, sequence reads were collapsed and filtered. For each sample, productive Simpson clonality was calculated as the square root of Simpson's diversity index across productive rearrangements. The table comes from immuneACCESS by way of TCRdb, which keeps in-frame sequences with V and J called. Part of the clones is missing from these tables; in studies checked, under half for an unresolved V gene and the rest for unknown reasons. The D gene and trimming were derived from the DNA, and the V and J assignments and clone size from that table. In this sample the table shows about 300,000 clones, 70% to 90% of which occur a single time. The top ten clonotypes cover roughly 2% of the sample.

Notes on this clone: It lacks a known antigen. Base qualities are not recorded, but no much larger clone differs from it by a single base.

The CDR3 spans 14 residues, from the cysteine through the phenylalanine. The retained sequence is limited to the CDR3, 42 bases, with the frame set at the first base. Trimming at the junction amounts to 1 base on V and 0 bases on J, and the germline ends lie 6 bases apart. Based on the germline V gene (reference sequence), the CDR1 and CDR2 sequences are LGHDT and YNNKEL. Sequencing was done on a sample of PBMCs or T cells enriched from blood (not recorded which). The source of this sequence is a man aged 25 to 45 who had recovered from COVID-19. This chain joins TRBV3-1 (or the pseudogene TRBV3-2) to TRBJ1-1; no D gene is confidently identified. The DNA sequence is as follows: TGTGCCAGCAGCCAAGGTCCGGTGAACACTGAAGCTTTCTTT. It is translated as CASSQGPVNTEAFF.